What follows describes a single TCR beta chain. This clonotype has a count of ten or more. This receptor's antigen is unknown. The input lacks base qualities; no much larger clone sits a single base away. The data belong to a study of breast tumors, draining lymph nodes, adjacent tissues listed by TCRdb under 2016. For context, the study as a whole: In breast cancer patients, the study compared the TCR beta repertoires of tumor, adjacent nontumor tissue and axillary lymph nodes. The study was designed to assess the relationships and possible T-cell exchange between tumor, surrounding tissue and draining lymph node repertoires in human breast cancer. Study-level results and caveats: A scenario in which most tumor T cells derive from the lymph node and then expand within tumor tissue was judged to be consistent with the data. The similarity between tumor and nontumor tissue repertoires was significantly greater in luminal-like breast cancer than in basal-like breast cancer. The conclusion that tumor T cells originate in lymph nodes was presented as consistent with a hypothesis rather than as directly demonstrated. Tumor T-cell repertoires showed less diversity than lymph node repertoires and more diversity than nontumor tissue repertoires, and tumor T-cell repertoires showed preferential V and J gene usage.

The axillary draining lymph nodes of breast cancer patients were the source of the lymph node samples. The run used an Illumina HiSeq 2000. Multiplex PCR amplification was used to build the TCR beta chain libraries. The amplified TCR beta chain products were analyzed by high-throughput sequencing. Starting from the raw public reads, TCRdb applied fastp trimming at Q25, assembled clones with MiXCR and retained in-frame beta chains. Each CDR3 protein appears once, grouped with its most common genes and DNA. The sample table holds about 100,000 distinct CDR3 sequences, of which 21% were seen once. Clones ranked in the top ten supply 1% to 1.5% of the sample. CDR3 length: 15 amino acids, cysteine to phenylalanine. Of the read, only the CDR3 DNA is kept; its 45 bases are in frame from base 1. Reading the germline V gene gives CDR1 SGHRS and CDR2 YFSETQ. Germline trimming: 5 bases from V, 0 bases from J; junction bases outside gene matches: 8.

The sequence was obtained from a female donor with breast cancer. Some clones in this sample may be carry-over from other donors' samples. The rearranged chain carries TRBV5-1 and TRBJ2-7; a stretch of 7 junction bases matches TRBD1. The sample was axillary lymph node tissue. The sequenced DNA: TGCGCCAGCAGAAGACCGGGACAGAGCTCCTACGAGCAGTACTTC. This is translated as CASRRPGQSSYEQYF.